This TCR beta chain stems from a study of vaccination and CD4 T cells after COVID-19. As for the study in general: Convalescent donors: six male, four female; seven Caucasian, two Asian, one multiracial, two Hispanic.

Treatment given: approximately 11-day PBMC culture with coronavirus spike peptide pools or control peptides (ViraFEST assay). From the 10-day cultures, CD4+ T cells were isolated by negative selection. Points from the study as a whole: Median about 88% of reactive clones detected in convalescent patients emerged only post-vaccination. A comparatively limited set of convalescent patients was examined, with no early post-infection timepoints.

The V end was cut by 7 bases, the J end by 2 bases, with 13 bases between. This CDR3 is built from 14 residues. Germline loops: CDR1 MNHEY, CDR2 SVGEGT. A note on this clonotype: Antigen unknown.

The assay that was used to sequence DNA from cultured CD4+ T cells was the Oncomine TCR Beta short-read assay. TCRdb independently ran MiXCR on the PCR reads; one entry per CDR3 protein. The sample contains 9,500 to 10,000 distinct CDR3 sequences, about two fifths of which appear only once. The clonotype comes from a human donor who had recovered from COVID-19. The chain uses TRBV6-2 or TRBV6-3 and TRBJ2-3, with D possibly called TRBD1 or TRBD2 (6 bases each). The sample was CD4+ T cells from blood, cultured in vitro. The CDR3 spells CASTKGGHTDTQYF. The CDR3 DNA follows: TGTGCCAGCACTAAGGGGGGCCACACAGATACGCAGTATTTT.